The 17 T cell receptor beta chains in this list originate from one sample, sequenced in a study of vaccination effects on CD4 cells after COVID-19. The method was immunoSEQ multiplex PCR; TCRdb's version includes in-frame clones alone and lacks a portion of them. The sample shows over 45,000 clones, 55% to 75% of them seen only once. Their antigens are not known. It was after 10 days of culture that CD4+ T cells were isolated. The starting material was CD4+ T cells from PBMCs cultured without peptide, obtained before COVID-19 vaccination. The receptors come from a human donor who received a COVID-19 vaccine.

V is TRBV6-5 and J is TRBJ1-1; 8 bases map to TRBD1. Trimming removed 6 bases from V and 3 bases from J; junction bases left unmatched: 6. Germline assignment: CDR1 MNHEY and CDR2 SVGAGI. The CDR3 has 14 amino acids. CDR3 sequence reads: CASSLRQGYTEAFF. CDR3 bases: TGTGCCAGCAGCCTTAGACAGGGGTACACTGAAGCTTTCTTT.

This clone was recorded only once. The J gene is TRBJ2-3, the V gene TRBV4-3, with 11 positions matching TRBD2. Per germline, CDR1 LGHNA and CDR2 YSLEER. The junction had 10 bases not matched to a gene; V was cut back by 0 bases and J by 11 bases. The CDR3 has 16 amino acids. The CDR3 is CASSQDLVAGGFGQYF. The CDR3 DNA follows: TGCGCCAGCAGCCAAGATCTAGTAGCGGGGGGGTTTGGGCAGTATTTT.

The chain joins TRBV20-1 to TRBJ2-3; no definite D call. Germline lookup yields CDR1 DFQATT and CDR2 SNEGSKA (reference sequence). V gave up 5 bases and J gave up 5 bases, with 5 bases separating them. There are 10 residues in the CDR3. Written as DNA, the CDR3 is TGCAGTGCTGAAAGAGATACGCAGTATTTT. It codes for CSAERDTQYF.

This clone has only a few counts. This rearrangement joins TRBV28 to TRBJ2-3, with D unclear. Germline values: CDR1 MDHEN, CDR2 SYDVKM. The CDR3 runs to 12 residues. Trimming pared 5 bases from V and 6 bases from J, leaving 9 bases between. The CDR3 loop reads CASSLLTDTQYF. CDR3 nucleotide sequence: TGTGCCAGCAGTCTATTGACCGATACGCAGTATTTT.

By share, this clone ranks as medium-sized (0.01 to 0.1%). The gene calls are TRBV2 and TRBJ2-7; TRBD2 agrees at 8 bases. Germline-derived CDR1 and CDR2 are SNHLY and FYNNEI. This CDR3 is 14 amino acids long. V gave up 8 bases and J gave up 4 bases; unmatched junction bases: 10. CDR3 loop: CASRRREAEYEQYF. The CDR3 bases are TGTGCCAGCCGAAGGCGGGAGGCTGAATACGAGCAGTACTTC.

In its sample, this clone was seen a few times. The rearrangement joins TRBV3-1 (or the pseudogene TRBV3-2) to TRBJ1-2; 8 nucleotides line up with TRBD1. The CDR3 has 15 amino acids. Germline V gene sequence: CDR1 LGHDT, CDR2 YNNKEL (reference sequence). The junction had 14 bases not matched to a gene; V was cut back by 7 bases and J by 7 bases. The chain's CDR3 is CASNLGQGLTSGYTF. The CDR3 bases are TGTGCCAGCAACCTCGGACAGGGCCTTACTAGTGGCTACACCTTC.

The rearrangement joins TRBV7-9 to TRBJ2-4; D assignment may be TRBD1 or TRBD2 (6 bases each). V dropped 2 bases and J dropped 1 base, with 12 bases sitting between them. The CDR3 is 16 amino acids. In germline, CDR1 is SEHNR, CDR2 FQNEAQ (reference sequence). The CDR3 coding sequence is TGTGCCAGCAGCTTATTGGGGGGCTTGGCCAAAAACATTCAGTACTTC. Translation gives CASSLLGGLAKNIQYF.

The J gene is TRBJ1-2, the V gene TRBV5-4, with 11 positions matching TRBD1. The CDR3 is made up of 14 amino acids. The V and J ends lost 4 bases and 8 bases, in that order; junction bases with no gene match: 7. The V gene's germline CDR1 is SGHNT and CDR2 YYREEE (reference sequence). The CDR3: CASSIRDRGVGYTF. The CDR3 nucleotides read TGTGCCAGCAGCATCCGGGACAGGGGGGTCGGCTACACCTTC. The variable domain in full, completed from reference TRBV5-4 and TRBJ1-2, reads ETGVTQSPTHLIKTRGQQVTLRCSSQSGHNTVSWYQQALGQGPQFIFQYYREEENGRGNFPPRFSGLQFPNYSSELNVNALELDDSALYLCASSIRDRGVGYTFGSGTRLTVV.

The V call is TRBV6-2 or TRBV6-3, the J call TRBJ2-3, with D unresolved. Germline CDR1 and CDR2: MNHEY and SVGEGT. CDR3 length: 16 amino acids. The germline V and J ends were trimmed by 2 bases and 4 bases, with 16 bases remaining between them. CDR3 sequence (DNA): TGTGCCAGCAGTTACAGGTCTCGATACGTCCCAGATACGCAGTATTTT. It codes for CASSYRSRYVPDTQYF.

As concerns this clone: The sample has other DNA sequences that encode this CDR3 too. The V and J genes are TRBV7-2 and TRBJ1-3; D unresolved. The CDR3 sequence is 14 residues long. Trimming stripped 1 base from V and 1 base from J, with 5 bases between. CDR1 is SGHTA and CDR2 is FQGNSA in the germline V gene. The CDR3 DNA follows: TGTGCCAGCAGCTTAGGGGGATCTGGAAACACCATATATTTT. It translates to CASSLGGSGNTIYF.

The J gene is TRBJ1-2, the V gene TRBV6-6, with a possible D match to TRBD1 (5 bases). The CDR3 runs 13 residues. Trimming took 5 bases from V and 8 from J, leaving 15 bases between them. The germline gives CDR1 MNHNY, CDR2 SVGAGI (reference sequence). The CDR3: CASSQDISGGYTF. CDR3 nucleotides: TGTGCCAGCAGTCAGGACATATCGGGCGGCTACACCTTC.

This clone was seen a single time. This chain uses TRBV11-2 with TRBJ1-1; no clear D gene. The germline CDR1 and CDR2 sequences are SGHAT and FQNNGV. The V end was cut by 6 bases, the J end by 3 bases, with 14 bases between. The CDR3 loop spans 14 amino acids. Here the CDR3 DNA reads TGTGCCAGCAGTCAGGTCGGCCTGGACACTGAAGCTTTCTTT. This encodes CASSQVGLDTEAFF.

This clone was seen a handful of times. The chain combines TRBV4-1 with TRBJ1-2; D ambiguous. Between the trimmed V and J ends, which lost 2 bases and 2 bases, there was a span of 6 bases. This CDR3 has 13 residues. Germline CDR1 reads MGHRA; CDR2 reads YSYEKL. The DNA for the CDR3 is TGCGCCAGCAGCCAAAAGGGAAACTATGGCTACACCTTC. This gives the protein CASSQKGNYGYTF.

This clone was found a few times. The V gene is TRBV4-2, the J gene TRBJ2-2; TRBD1 matches 9 bases. The CDR3 extends over 15 amino acids. After removal of 6 bases from V and 6 bases from J, the junction contained 8 bases not matched to a gene. Germline CDR1 LGHNA, CDR2 YNFKEQ. The CDR3 is CASSHGQGLPGELFF. The CDR3 DNA reads as TGTGCCAGCAGTCATGGACAGGGGTTACCCGGGGAGCTGTTTTTT.

This clone was counted only a few times. The V gene is TRBV14, the J gene TRBJ1-2; 11 positions match TRBD1. The junction had 7 bases not matched to a gene; V was cut back by 0 bases and J by 4 bases. The CDR3 runs 17 residues. Looked up from germline, CDR1 is SGHDN and CDR2 is FVKESK. The CDR3 coding sequence is TGTGCCAGCAGCCAAGACCGTTGGGGGACAGGGGGCTATGGCTACACCTTC. Translating it yields CASSQDRWGTGGYGYTF.

The V gene is TRBV12-2, the J gene TRBJ2-2; the D call of TRBD2 is as the table states it, not checked on the DNA. TRBV12-2 is a known pseudogene. The CDR3 runs 19 residues. The CDR3 spells CASRLPILAGGSLPGELFF. Here the CDR3 DNA reads TGTGCAAGTCGCTTACCGATTCTAGCGGGAGGCTCATTACCCGGGGAGCTGTTTTTT.

The chain uses TRBV5-4 and TRBJ1-2, with 9 bases matching TRBD1. Germline trimming cut 4 bases from V and 4 bases from J; bases unmatched to any gene: 8. The CDR3 has 15 amino acids. Germline V gives CDR1 SGHNT, CDR2 YYREEE (reference sequence). CDR3 bases: TGTGCCAGCAGCACCTGGGACAGGGCCCCCTATGGCTACACCTTC. As protein: CASSTWDRAPYGYTF.